This entry is about one T cell receptor beta chain. This sample is part of a study of T-cell reconstitution after alpha-beta-depleted transplantation in children. In germline, CDR1 is DFQATT, CDR2 SNEGSKA (reference sequence). Trimming cost V 6 bases and J 5 bases, with 13 bases left between them. The CDR3 runs 12 residues. Unique molecular identifiers tagged the TCRbeta library. MiXCR, run by TCRdb on the PCR reads, gives a single entry per CDR3 protein. The table records about 980,000 distinct CDR3 sequences, about 31% of them present only once. The rearrangement uses TRBV20-1 and TRBJ1-1, with D possibly TRBD1 on 6 matching bases. Sequencing was performed on PBMCs, mostly from graft donor cells, taken 360 days after TCRalphabeta/CD19-depleted stem cell transplant. The source of this sequence is a boy under three years old who had a stem cell transplant for SCID, so the T cells may come from the graft donor. The CDR3 DNA reads as TGCAGTGCACAGGGAGGCGAGACTGAAGCTTTCTTT. This encodes CSAQGGETEAFF.